This T cell receptor beta chain emerged from a study of cytomegalovirus exposure and HLA in healthy donors. The CDR3 contains 16 residues. Germline V gene data show CDR1 as LNHDA and CDR2 as SQIVND (reference sequence). Losses at the gene ends were 5 bases for V and 4 bases for J; bases not matched to a gene: 9. About this clone itself: Its target is unknown.

PCR was performed using 60 Vbeta and 13 Jbeta primers. This table comes from immunoSEQ multiplex PCR, and its TCRdb copy is limited to in-frame clones, with some not included. The sample carries 75,000 to 95,000 clones, about 77% recorded once. General observations from the study: Follow-up analysis seemed to connect common viral pathogens with several of the most significant clusters identified. On later analysis, the bulk of CMV-associated TCR beta chains appeared to be HLA-restricted. There were some public TCRs occurring in many donors, but most TCR sequences were rare.

The V call is TRBV19, the J call TRBJ2-2; 8 bases fit TRBD2. The sequencing sample was made of PBMCs. The sequence was obtained from a man between 45 and 60 years old in good health and CMV-seronegative. The CDR3 region is CASSARGGRSTGELFF. CDR3 bases: TGTGCCAGTAGTGCCCGGGGGGGCCGCTCCACCGGGGAGCTGTTTTTT.